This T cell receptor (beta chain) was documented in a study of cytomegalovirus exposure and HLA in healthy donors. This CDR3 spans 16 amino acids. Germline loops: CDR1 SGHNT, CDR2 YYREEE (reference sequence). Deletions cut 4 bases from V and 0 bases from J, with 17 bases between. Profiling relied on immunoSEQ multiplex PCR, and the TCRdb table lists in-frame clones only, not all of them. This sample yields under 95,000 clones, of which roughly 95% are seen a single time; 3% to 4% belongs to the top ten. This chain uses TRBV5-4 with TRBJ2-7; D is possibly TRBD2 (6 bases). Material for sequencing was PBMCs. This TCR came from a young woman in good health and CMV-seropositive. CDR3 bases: TGTGCCAGCAGCAAGAATAGCGGCACAAGCTCCTACGAGCAGTACTTC. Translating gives CASSKNSGTSSYEQYF. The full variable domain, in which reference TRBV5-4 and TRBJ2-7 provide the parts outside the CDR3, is ETGVTQSPTHLIKTRGQQVTLRCSSQSGHNTVSWYQQALGQGPQFIFQYYREEENGRGNFPPRFSGLQFPNYSSELNVNALELDDSALYLCASSKNSGTSSYEQYFGPGTRLTVT.